The 6 T cell receptor beta chains listed next were all sequenced from one sample in a study of T cells in Graves' hyperthyroidism and ophthalmopathy. What was amplified from RNA transcripts were TCR beta CDR3 regions. During a first-round RT-PCR of the TCR CDR3, the HTBI primer set was used. TCRdb passed the multiplex PCR reads through MiXCR, listing each CDR3 protein once. The sample has 280,000 or so distinct CDR3 sequences, less than 30% seen once; the top ten hold about 25%. The sample was blood. The receptors were gathered from a man in his forties with Graves' hyperthyroidism that later progressed to Graves' ophthalmopathy.

The CDR3 DNA sequence: TGTGCCAGCACCATAGGGGGACAGGGGGCTCAGCCCCAGCATTTT. It yields the protein CASTIGGQGAQPQHF. The chain recombines TRBV6-1 with TRBJ1-5; TRBD1 matches at 12 bases. The junction had 7 bases not matched to a gene; V was cut back by 7 bases and J by 6 bases. Germline V CDR1 and CDR2: MNHNS, SASEGT. The CDR3 is 15 amino acids.

This clonotype was recorded at least ten times. One end of the junction does not line up with germline, which may come from a read error. V is TRBV6-5 and J is TRBJ1-3, with 7 bases lining up with TRBD1. Germline CDR1 and CDR2: MNHEY and SVGAGI. The CDR3 has 15 amino acids. The chain's CDR3 is CVSSTNTGAGNTIYF. The CDR3 nucleotides read TGTGTCAGCAGTACGAACACAGGGGCCGGAAACACCATATATTTT.

This clonotype was observed many times. V usage is TRBV28 and J usage is TRBJ1-2; tentatively, D is TRBD1 (6 bases). Germline CDR1 reads MDHEN; CDR2 reads SYDVKM. The CDR3 consists of 12 residues. Trimming took off 5 bases at V and 8 bases at J, with 12 bases between the two ends. The CDR3 loop reads CASSGYRDGYTF. The CDR3 region has the DNA TGTGCCAGCAGTGGTTACAGGGACGGCTACACCTTC.

This rearrangement joins TRBV6-5 to TRBJ1-2; 7 bases line up with TRBD1. The junction had 9 bases not matched to a gene; V was cut back by 4 bases and J by 4 bases. This CDR3 region has 15 residues. Germline values: CDR1 MNHEY, CDR2 SVGAGI. CDR3 amino acids: CASSSARQGSYGYTF. Written as DNA, the CDR3 is TGTGCCAGCAGTTCCGCCCGACAGGGTTCCTATGGCTACACCTTC.

This clonotype was observed many times. The chain joins TRBV2 to TRBJ2-5; tentatively, D is TRBD2 (6 bases). CDR3 length: 14 residues. The ends were cut back, 7 bases at V and 7 bases at J, with 19 bases in the middle. Germline V gene lookup returns CDR1 SNHLY and CDR2 FYNNEI. Here the CDR3 DNA reads TGTGCCAGCACCGCCCCGGGGGTTCGGGGGACCCAGTACTTC. Translation gives CASTAPGVRGTQYF.

As DNA, the CDR3 is TGTGCCAGCGGGACAGGGAGGATCTACGAGCAGTACTTC. Its translation is CASGTGRIYEQYF. The rearrangement joins TRBV6-1 to TRBJ2-7; 9 bases agree with TRBD1. CDR3 size: 13 residues. From germline, CDR1 is MNHNS and CDR2 SASEGT. After removal of 8 bases from V and 3 bases from J, the junction contained 5 bases not matched to a gene.